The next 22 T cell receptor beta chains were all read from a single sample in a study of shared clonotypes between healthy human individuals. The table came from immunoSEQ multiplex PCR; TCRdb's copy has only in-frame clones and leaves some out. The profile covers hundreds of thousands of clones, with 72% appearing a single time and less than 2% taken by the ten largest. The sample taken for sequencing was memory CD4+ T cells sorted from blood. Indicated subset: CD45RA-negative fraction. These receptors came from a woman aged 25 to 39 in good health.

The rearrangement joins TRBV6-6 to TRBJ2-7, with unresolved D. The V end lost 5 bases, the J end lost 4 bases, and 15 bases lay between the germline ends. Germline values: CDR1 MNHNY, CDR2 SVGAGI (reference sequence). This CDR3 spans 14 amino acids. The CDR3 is CASSPDGREYEQYF. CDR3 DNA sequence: TGTGCCAGCAGTCCTGATGGGCGTGAATACGAGCAGTACTTC.

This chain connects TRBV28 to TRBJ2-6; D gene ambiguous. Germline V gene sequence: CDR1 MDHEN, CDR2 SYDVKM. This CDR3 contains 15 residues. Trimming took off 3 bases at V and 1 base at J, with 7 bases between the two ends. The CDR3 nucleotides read TGTGCCAGCAGTTTTGGGCAGTCTGGGGCCAACGTCCTGACTTTC. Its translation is CASSFGQSGANVLTF. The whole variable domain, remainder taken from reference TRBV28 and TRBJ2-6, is DVKVTQSSRYLVKRTGEKVFLECVQDMDHENMFWYRQDPGLGLRLIYFSYDVKMKEKGDIPEGYSVSREKKERFSLILESASTNQTSMYLCASSFGQSGANVLTFGAGSRLTVL.

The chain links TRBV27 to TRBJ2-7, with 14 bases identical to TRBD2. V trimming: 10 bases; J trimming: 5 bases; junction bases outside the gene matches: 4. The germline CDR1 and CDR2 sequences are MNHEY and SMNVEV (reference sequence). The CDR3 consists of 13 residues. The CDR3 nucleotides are TGTGCCACTTGGACTAGCGGGAGGAACGAGCAGTACTTC. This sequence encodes CATWTSGRNEQYF.

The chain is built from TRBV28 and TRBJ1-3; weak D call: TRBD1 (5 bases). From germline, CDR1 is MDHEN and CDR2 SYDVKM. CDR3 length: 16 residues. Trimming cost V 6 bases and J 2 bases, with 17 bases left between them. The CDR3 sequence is CASSAPGSRTGNTIYF. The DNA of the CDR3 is TGTGCCAGCAGCGCCCCAGGGAGTCGGACTGGAAACACCATATATTTT.

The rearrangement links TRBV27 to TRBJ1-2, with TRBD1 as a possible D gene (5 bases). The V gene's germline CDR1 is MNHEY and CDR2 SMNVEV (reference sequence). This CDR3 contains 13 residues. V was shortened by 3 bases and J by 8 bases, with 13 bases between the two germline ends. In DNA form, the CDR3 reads TGTGCCAGCAGTTTCCAGGGCCGAACCGGCTACACCTTC. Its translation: CASSFQGRTGYTF.

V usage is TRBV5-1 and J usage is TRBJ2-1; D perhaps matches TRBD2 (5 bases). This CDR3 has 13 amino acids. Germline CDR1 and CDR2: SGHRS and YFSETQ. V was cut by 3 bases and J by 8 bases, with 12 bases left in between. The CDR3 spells CASSSPSLHEQFF. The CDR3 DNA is TGCGCCAGCAGCTCTCCTAGCTTGCATGAGCAGTTCTTC.

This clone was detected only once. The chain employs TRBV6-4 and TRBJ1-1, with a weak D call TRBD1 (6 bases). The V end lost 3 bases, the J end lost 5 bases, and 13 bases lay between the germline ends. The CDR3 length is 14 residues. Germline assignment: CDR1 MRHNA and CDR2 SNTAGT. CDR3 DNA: TGTGCCAGCAGTGAGAGGGGGGGCGAAACTGAAGCTTTCTTT. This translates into CASSERGGETEAFF.

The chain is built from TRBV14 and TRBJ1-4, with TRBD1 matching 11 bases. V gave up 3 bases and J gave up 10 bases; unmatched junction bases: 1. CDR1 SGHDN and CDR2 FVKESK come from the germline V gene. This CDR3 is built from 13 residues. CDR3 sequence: CASSHGTGGKLFF. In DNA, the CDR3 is TGTGCCAGCAGCCATGGGACAGGGGGAAAACTGTTTTTT. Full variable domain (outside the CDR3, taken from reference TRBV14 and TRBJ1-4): EAGVTQFPSHSVIEKGQTVTLRCDPISGHDNLYWYRRVMGKEIKFLLHFVKESKQDESGMPNNRFLAERTGGTYSTLKVQPAELEDSGVYFCASSHGTGGKLFFGSGTQLSVL.

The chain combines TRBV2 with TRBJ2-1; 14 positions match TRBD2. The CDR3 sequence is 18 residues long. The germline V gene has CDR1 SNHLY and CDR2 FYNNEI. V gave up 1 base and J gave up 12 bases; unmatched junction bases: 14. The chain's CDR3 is CASSEGVGLAGVEIRQFF. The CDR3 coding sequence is TGTGCCAGCAGTGAAGGAGTGGGACTAGCGGGAGTGGAGATCCGGCAGTTCTTC.

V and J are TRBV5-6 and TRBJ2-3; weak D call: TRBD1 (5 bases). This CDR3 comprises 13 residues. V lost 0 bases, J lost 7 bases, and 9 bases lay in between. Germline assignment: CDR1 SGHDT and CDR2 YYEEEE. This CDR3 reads CASSLGRAHTQYF. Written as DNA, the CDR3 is TGTGCCAGCAGCTTGGGCAGGGCACATACGCAGTATTTT.

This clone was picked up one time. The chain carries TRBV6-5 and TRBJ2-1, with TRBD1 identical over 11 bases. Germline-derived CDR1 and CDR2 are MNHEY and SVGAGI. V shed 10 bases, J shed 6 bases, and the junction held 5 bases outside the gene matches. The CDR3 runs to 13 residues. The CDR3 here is CAIRGTGGNEQFF. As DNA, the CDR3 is TGTGCCATCAGGGGGACAGGGGGCAATGAGCAGTTCTTC.

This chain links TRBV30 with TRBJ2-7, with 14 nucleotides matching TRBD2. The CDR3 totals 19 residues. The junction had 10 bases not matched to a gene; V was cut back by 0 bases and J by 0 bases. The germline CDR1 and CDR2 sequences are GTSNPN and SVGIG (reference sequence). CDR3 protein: CAWSVPRTSGRTSSYEQYF. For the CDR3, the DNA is TGTGCCTGGAGTGTACCCCGGACTAGCGGGAGGACGAGCTCCTACGAGCAGTACTTC.

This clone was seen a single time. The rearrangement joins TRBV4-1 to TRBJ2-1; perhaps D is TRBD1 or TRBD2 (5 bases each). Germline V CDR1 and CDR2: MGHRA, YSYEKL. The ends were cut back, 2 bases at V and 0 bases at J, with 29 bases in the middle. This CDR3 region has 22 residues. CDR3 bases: TGCGCCAGCAGCCAAAGAAGGAGGTATGGGACCTCCCCGAAGGACTCCTACAATGAGCAGTTCTTC. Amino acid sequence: CASSQRRRYGTSPKDSYNEQFF.

Here the CDR3 DNA reads TGTGCCAGCAGCCCCTCGCCGGGGCAGTCCTATGGCTACACCTTC. Its translation is CASSPSPGQSYGYTF. V gene TRBV5-5 combines with J gene TRBJ1-2; D may be TRBD1 (5 bases). Trimming cost V 4 bases and J 4 bases, with 17 bases left between them. Per the germline V gene, CDR1 is SGHKS and CDR2 is YYEKEE (reference sequence). The CDR3 is made up of 15 amino acids.

CDR3 loop: CASSSFSGQGSPYEQYF. CDR3 nucleotide sequence: TGTGCCAGCAGTTCATTTTCGGGACAGGGGTCCCCCTACGAGCAGTACTTC. The V gene is TRBV28, the J gene TRBJ2-7; 10 bases map to TRBD1. The ends lost 4 bases at V and 2 bases at J; junction bases unmatched: 11. The CDR3 has 17 amino acids. The V gene's germline CDR1 is MDHEN and CDR2 SYDVKM.

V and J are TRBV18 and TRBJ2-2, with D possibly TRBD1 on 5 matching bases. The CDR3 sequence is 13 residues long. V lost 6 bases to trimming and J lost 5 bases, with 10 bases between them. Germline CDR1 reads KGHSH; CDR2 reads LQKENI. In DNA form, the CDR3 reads TGTGCCAGCTCCGGACAACGGACCGGGGAGCTGTTTTTT. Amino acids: CASSGQRTGELFF.

CDR3 protein: CASSLVPSDTQYF. The CDR3 region has the DNA TGTGCCAGCAGCTTAGTCCCCTCAGATACGCAGTATTTT. The rearrangement uses TRBV11-2 and TRBJ2-3; no clear D gene. The CDR3 is made up of 13 amino acids. V was pared by 1 base and J by 4 bases, with 6 bases between. Germline V gene data show CDR1 as SGHAT and CDR2 as FQNNGV.

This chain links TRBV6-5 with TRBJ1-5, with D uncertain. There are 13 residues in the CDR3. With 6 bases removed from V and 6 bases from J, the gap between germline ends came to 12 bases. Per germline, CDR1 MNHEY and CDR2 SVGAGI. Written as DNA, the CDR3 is TGTGCCAGCAGACCGGTATTAGGTCAGCCCCAGCATTTT. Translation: CASRPVLGQPQHF.

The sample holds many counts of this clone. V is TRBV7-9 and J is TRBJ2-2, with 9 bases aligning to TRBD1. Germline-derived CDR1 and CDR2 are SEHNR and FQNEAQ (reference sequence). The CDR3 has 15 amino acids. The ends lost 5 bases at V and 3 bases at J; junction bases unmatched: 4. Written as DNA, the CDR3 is TGTGCCAGCAGCCAGGGACAGGGAGACACCGGGGAGCTGTTTTTT. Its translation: CASSQGQGDTGELFF.

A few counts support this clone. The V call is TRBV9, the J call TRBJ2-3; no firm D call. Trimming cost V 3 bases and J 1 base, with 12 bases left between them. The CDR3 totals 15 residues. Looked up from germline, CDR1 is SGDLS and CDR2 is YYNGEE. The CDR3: CASSARGFGTDTQYF. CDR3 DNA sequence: TGTGCCAGCAGCGCGCGAGGCTTTGGCACAGATACGCAGTATTTT.

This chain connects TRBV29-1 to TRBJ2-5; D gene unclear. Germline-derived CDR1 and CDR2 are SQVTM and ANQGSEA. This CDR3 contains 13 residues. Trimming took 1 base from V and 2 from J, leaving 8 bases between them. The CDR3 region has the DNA TGCAGCGTTGAAGTGAACAGACAAGAGACCCAGTACTTC. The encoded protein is CSVEVNRQETQYF.

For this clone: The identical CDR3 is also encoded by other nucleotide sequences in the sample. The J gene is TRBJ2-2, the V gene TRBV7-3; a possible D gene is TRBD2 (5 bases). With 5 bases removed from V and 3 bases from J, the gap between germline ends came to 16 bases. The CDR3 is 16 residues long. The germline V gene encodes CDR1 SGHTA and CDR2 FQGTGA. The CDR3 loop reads CASSPKVASDTGELFF. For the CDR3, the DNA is TGTGCCAGCAGCCCAAAGGTAGCGTCGGACACCGGGGAGCTGTTTTTT.